This T cell receptor (beta chain) appears in the sequencing data of a study of response to subunit inactivated influenza vaccine. This clonotype was seen more than once but under ten times. The antigen remains unidentified. The CDR3 extends over 11 amino acids. V dropped 7 bases and J dropped 8 bases, with 10 bases sitting between them. Germline loops: CDR1 SGHTA, CDR2 FQGNSA. General study points: A suggestion made by the authors is that each seasonal influenza vaccination recruits few new T cells.

Each CDR3 protein gets one entry after TCRdb re-called the RT-PCR reads with MiXCR. Among roughly 790,000 distinct CDR3 sequences, over 20% were seen once, and the ten largest hold roughly 10%. The sample was PBMCs from blood, taken 5 days after vaccination. The chain combines TRBV7-2 with TRBJ2-3; D unclear. The origin of this receptor is a man in his fifties or sixties who received an inactivated influenza vaccine. CDR3 coding DNA: TGTGCCAGCACCTTCCTGGGTACGCAGTATTTT. Translating it yields CASTFLGTQYF.